This TCR beta chain comes out of a study of cytomegalovirus exposure and HLA in healthy donors. Study overall: Genetic ancestry analysis placed around four fifths of the roughly 400 donors that were genotyped in the Caucasian-associated cluster.

Amplification used 60 Vbeta primers and 13 Jbeta primers. This table comes from immunoSEQ multiplex PCR, and its TCRdb copy is limited to in-frame clones, with some not included. The table includes approximately 140,000 clones, approximately 80% detected once. This sequence was found in a girl aged 2 to 9 in good health and CMV-seronegative. Sequenced material: PBMCs.

The CDR3 is CASSVDRGARYGYTF. DNA for the CDR3: TGTGCCAGCAGTGTAGACAGGGGGGCGCGGTATGGCTACACCTTC. The rearrangement uses TRBV27 and TRBJ1-2; the match to TRBD1 covers 9 bases. After removal of 5 bases from V and 5 bases from J, the junction contained 9 bases not matched to a gene. Germline assignment: CDR1 MNHEY and CDR2 SMNVEV (reference sequence). The CDR3 spans 15 residues.